The TCR beta chain under discussion was sequenced for a study of T-cell memory formation after mild COVID-19. The CDR3 is made up of 14 amino acids. Per germline, CDR1 MRHNA and CDR2 SNTAGT. The V end was cut by 6 bases, the J end by 5 bases, with 13 bases between. MiXCR, applied by TCRdb to the 5' RACE reads, yields one record per CDR3 protein. The sample yields about 130,000 distinct CDR3 sequences, around 25% seen once. Sequenced sample: PBMCs or a T cell subset sorted from them (not recorded which). This clonotype originated in an adult woman who had mild COVID-19 (a few samples of this study predate the infection). Cell type and time point are not known. V usage is TRBV6-4 and J usage is TRBJ2-2; possibly TRBD2 for D (6 bases). The CDR3, as DNA: TGTGCCAGCAGGCCGGGGGACCTGACCGGGGAGCTGTTTTTT. It translates to CASRPGDLTGELFF.